These 18 T cell receptor beta chains were all obtained from the same sample, sequenced in a study of OX40 agonist ivuxolimab in advanced cancers. Repertoires were generated with immunoSEQ multiplex PCR, while TCRdb's copy carries only in-frame clones and drops some. The sample has fewer than 30,000 clones; around 87% are singletons. The sequences come from CD4+ or CD8+ T cells sorted from blood, collected in a trial of the OX40 agonist ivuxolimab. Every receptor here comes from an adult with an advanced solid tumor such as melanoma, head and neck, liver or kidney cancer.

The genes are TRBV7-6 and TRBJ2-1; D might be TRBD2 (6 bases). The V end lost 10 bases, the J end lost 2 bases, and 21 bases lay between the germline ends. Germline V gene sequence: CDR1 SGHVS, CDR2 FNYEAQ. This CDR3 spans 16 amino acids. The CDR3 loop is CATRAGWEAPYNEQFF. The CDR3 nucleotides are TGTGCCACGAGAGCAGGGTGGGAGGCCCCCTACAATGAGCAGTTCTTC.

This sequence joins TRBV27 and TRBJ2-7; 10 bases line up with TRBD1. Germline V CDR1 and CDR2: MNHEY, SMNVEV (reference sequence). The CDR3 is 16 residues long. The V gene end was trimmed by 7 bases and the J gene end by 5 bases; junction bases not matched to a gene: 14. This CDR3 reads CASTLSPGTGANEQYF. The CDR3 bases are TGTGCCAGCACGCTCTCTCCCGGGACAGGGGCCAACGAGCAGTACTTC.

This chain uses TRBV9 with TRBJ2-1; D may be TRBD2 (7 bases). Trimming stripped 3 bases from V and 2 bases from J, with 12 bases between. Germline CDR1 is SGDLS and CDR2 is YYNGEE. There are 15 residues in the CDR3. The chain's CDR3 is CASSASGGPYNEQFF. CDR3 nucleotide sequence: TGTGCCAGCAGCGCCTCGGGGGGCCCCTACAATGAGCAGTTCTTC.

This clone was counted a few times. The rearrangement links TRBV29-1 to TRBJ2-3, with 12 positions matching TRBD2. Germline V CDR1 and CDR2: SQVTM, ANQGSEA. V was pared by 6 bases and J by 0 bases, with 10 bases of the junction left unmatched. The CDR3 spans 17 residues. DNA of the CDR3: TGCAGCGTCGACGAGGTTCTAGCGGGAGGGAGCACAGATACGCAGTATTTT. Amino acids: CSVDEVLAGGSTDTQYF.

This clone was picked up one time. The rearrangement joins TRBV19 to TRBJ1-2, with D maybe TRBD1 (5 bases). Germline V gives CDR1 LNHDA, CDR2 SQIVND (reference sequence). The length of the CDR3 is 13 residues. The V and J ends lost 5 bases and 4 bases respectively, with 11 bases between them. Here the CDR3 reads CASSLSDSYGYTF. As DNA, the CDR3 is TGTGCCAGTAGTCTCTCAGACAGCTATGGCTACACCTTC.

In nucleotides, the CDR3 is TGTGCCAGCAGCCCCATCGAGGGGGAATATACTGAAGCTTTCTTT. It encodes CASSPIEGEYTEAFF. The rearrangement uses TRBV6-6 and TRBJ1-1, with D possibly matching TRBD1 (6 bases). V was clipped by 6 bases and J by 5 bases, with 19 bases between them. The CDR3 length is 15 residues. Germline V gene data show CDR1 as MNHNY and CDR2 as SVGAGI (reference sequence).

The genes are TRBV6-5 and TRBJ2-3; 12 bases match TRBD2. Trimming took 6 bases from V and 2 from J; bases not matched to a gene: 3. Germline assignment: CDR1 MNHEY and CDR2 SVGAGI. The CDR3 extends over 15 amino acids. The CDR3 sequence: CASSRLAGVTDTQYF. The CDR3 DNA is TGTGCCAGCAGCCGACTAGCGGGAGTCACAGATACGCAGTATTTT.

The rearrangement links TRBV30 to TRBJ2-2; TRBD1 matches 9 bases. Germline values: CDR1 GTSNPN, CDR2 SVGIG (reference sequence). There are 15 residues in the CDR3. V shed 4 bases, J shed 4 bases, and the junction held 7 bases outside the gene matches. The CDR3 sequence: CAWIRDRDSTGELFF. As DNA, the CDR3 is TGTGCCTGGATCAGGGACAGGGATAGCACCGGGGAGCTGTTTTTT.

The V gene is TRBV7-6, the J gene TRBJ2-2; no clear D gene. V was clipped by 4 bases and J by 3 bases, with 18 bases between them. Germline V lookup: CDR1 SGHVS, CDR2 FNYEAQ. This CDR3 spans 17 amino acids. CDR3 protein: CASSSPIGQTYTGELFF. CDR3 bases: TGTGCCAGCAGCTCTCCGATAGGGCAGACCTACACCGGGGAGCTGTTTTTT.

The V call is TRBV27, the J call TRBJ2-7, with TRBD2 matching over 8 bases. This CDR3 has 14 residues. Losses at the gene ends were 3 bases for V and 2 bases for J; bases not matched to a gene: 3. Germline values: CDR1 MNHEY, CDR2 SMNVEV (reference sequence). The CDR3 loop is CASSFAGGAYEQYF. CDR3 coding DNA: TGTGCCAGCAGTTTTGCCGGGGGGGCCTACGAGCAGTACTTC.

Written as DNA, the CDR3 is TGTGCCAGCAGTTTTATGTCTGGCGGGGCAGGGACTGGCTACACCTTC. Amino acid sequence: CASSFMSGGAGTGYTF. The V call is TRBV28, the J call TRBJ1-2; D might be TRBD1 (5 bases). This CDR3 has 16 residues. Germline lookup yields CDR1 MDHEN and CDR2 SYDVKM. V was cut by 3 bases and J by 7 bases, with 21 bases left in between.

The chain carries TRBV11-2 and TRBJ2-5; D not certain. Germline V lookup: CDR1 SGHAT, CDR2 FQNNGV. Trimming cost V 5 bases and J 0 bases, with 10 bases left between them. CDR3 size: 14 residues. CDR3 DNA: TGTGCCAGCAGCCCAAGGGCCAACCAAGAGACCCAGTACTTC. It encodes CASSPRANQETQYF.

The chain is built from TRBV4-1 and TRBJ1-5; D is undetermined. From germline, CDR1 is MGHRA and CDR2 YSYEKL. The CDR3 consists of 15 residues. The ends were cut back, 1 base at V and 0 bases at J, with 7 bases in the middle. CDR3 amino acids: CASSQAAYSNQPQHF. The DNA of the CDR3 is TGCGCCAGCAGCCAAGCGGCCTATAGCAATCAGCCCCAGCATTTT.

The V gene is TRBV11-2, the J gene TRBJ2-7, with 9 nucleotides matching TRBD1. Germline V gene lookup returns CDR1 SGHAT and CDR2 FQNNGV. V lost 5 bases and J lost 4; bases outside the gene matches: 9. The length of the CDR3 is 15 residues. This chain's CDR3 is CASSREQGALYEQYF. The CDR3 region has the DNA TGTGCCAGCAGCCGAGAACAGGGGGCGCTTTACGAGCAGTACTTC.

The chain combines TRBV6-6 with TRBJ2-3; D may match TRBD1 or TRBD2 (5 bases each). CDR1 is MNHNY and CDR2 is SVGAGI in the germline V gene (reference sequence). The CDR3 loop spans 15 amino acids. Trimming removed 6 bases from V and 7 bases from J, with 20 bases in between. DNA for the CDR3: TGTGCCAGCAGACCTCCGGGACCCGATTCGAATACGCAGTATTTT. It is translated as CASRPPGPDSNTQYF.

CDR3 bases: TGCGCCAGCAGACACTCGACTACCAGCCTAGAGTACGAGCAGTACTTC. Amino acid sequence: CASRHSTTSLEYEQYF. The genes are TRBV4-3 and TRBJ2-5; the D gene is possibly TRBD2 (5 bases). Judging by the DNA end, TRBJ2-7 fits better; the J call may be wrong. There are 16 residues in the CDR3. Germline assignment: CDR1 LGHNA and CDR2 YSLEER.

V and J are TRBV4-3 and TRBJ2-1, with 9 bases that match TRBD1. The germline CDR1 and CDR2 sequences are LGHNA and YSLEER. There are 15 residues in the CDR3. V trimming: 4 bases; J trimming: 4 bases; junction bases outside the gene matches: 5. CDR3 region: CASSRGQGRYNEQFF. CDR3 sequence (DNA): TGCGCCAGCAGCCGGGGACAGGGACGATACAATGAGCAGTTCTTC.

The V and J genes are TRBV4-2 and TRBJ2-1, with D perhaps matching TRBD1 (6 bases). Germline CDR1 is LGHNA and CDR2 is YNFKEQ. Between the trimmed V and J ends, which lost 0 bases and 3 bases, there was a span of 6 bases. The CDR3 extends over 14 amino acids. CDR3 amino acids: CASSQEDSYNEQFF. The CDR3 bases are TGTGCCAGCAGCCAAGAGGACAGCTACAATGAGCAGTTCTTC.